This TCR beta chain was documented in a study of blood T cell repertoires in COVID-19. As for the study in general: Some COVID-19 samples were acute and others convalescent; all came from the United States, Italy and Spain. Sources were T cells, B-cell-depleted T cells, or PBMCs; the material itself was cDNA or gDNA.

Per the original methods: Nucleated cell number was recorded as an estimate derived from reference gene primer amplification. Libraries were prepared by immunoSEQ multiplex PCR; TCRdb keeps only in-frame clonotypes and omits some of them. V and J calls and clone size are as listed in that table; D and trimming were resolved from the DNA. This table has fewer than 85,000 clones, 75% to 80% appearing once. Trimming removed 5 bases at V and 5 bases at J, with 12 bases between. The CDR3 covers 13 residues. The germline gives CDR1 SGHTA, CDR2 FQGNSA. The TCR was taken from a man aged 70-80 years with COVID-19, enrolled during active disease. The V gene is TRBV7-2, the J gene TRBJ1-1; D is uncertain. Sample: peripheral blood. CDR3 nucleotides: TGTGCCAGCAGCACCCAAACGGGGACTGAAGCTTTCTTT. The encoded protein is CASSTQTGTEAFF. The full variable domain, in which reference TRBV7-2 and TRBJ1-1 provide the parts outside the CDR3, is GAGVSQSPSNKVTEKGKDVELRCDPISGHTALYWYRQSLGQGLEFLIYFQGNSAPDKSGLPSDRFSAERTGGSVSTLTIQRTQQEDSAVYLCASSTQTGTEAFFGQGTRLTVV.